Here is one T cell receptor (beta chain) with its context. Antigen: not known. There are 15 residues in the CDR3. Germline V gene lookup returns CDR1 SGHDT and CDR2 YYEEEE. V lost 1 base, J lost 2 bases, and 13 bases lay in between. The second PCR ran roughly 6 to 11 cycles with a sample-barcoded 5' primer and J-beta primers. Each cDNA was tagged by a template-switch adaptor containing 12 random nucleotides. TCRdb analysed the 5' RACE reads with MiXCR anew, one entry per CDR3 protein. The table shows more than 700,000 distinct CDR3 sequences, with approximately 53% occurring only once. The data were obtained in a study of blood T cells in healthy people across ages. Study information: About one barcoded beta molecule per two T cells was the capture yield of template switching.

Overall study results and limits: The unknown donor CMV status may have confounded expanded clonotype changes.

Sequencing was done on a sample of blood. This TCR derives from an older man in good health. This rearrangement joins TRBV5-6 to TRBJ2-7; TRBD1 might be the D (5 bases). This CDR3 is CASSLNPPGTYEQYF. CDR3 coding DNA: TGTGCCAGCAGCTTGAACCCGCCAGGGACCTACGAGCAGTACTTC.